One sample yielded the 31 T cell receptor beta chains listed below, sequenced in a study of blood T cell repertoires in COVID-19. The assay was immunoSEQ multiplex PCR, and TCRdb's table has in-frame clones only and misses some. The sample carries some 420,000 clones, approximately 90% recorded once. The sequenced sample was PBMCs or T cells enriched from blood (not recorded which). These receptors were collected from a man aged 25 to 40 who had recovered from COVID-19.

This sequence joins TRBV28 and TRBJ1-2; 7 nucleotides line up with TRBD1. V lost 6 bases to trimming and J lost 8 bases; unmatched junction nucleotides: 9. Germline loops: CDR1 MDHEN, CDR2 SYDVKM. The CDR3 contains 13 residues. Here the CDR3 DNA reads TGTGCCAGCAGCCGAGACAGGGTTGGCGGCTACACCTTC. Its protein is CASSRDRVGGYTF.

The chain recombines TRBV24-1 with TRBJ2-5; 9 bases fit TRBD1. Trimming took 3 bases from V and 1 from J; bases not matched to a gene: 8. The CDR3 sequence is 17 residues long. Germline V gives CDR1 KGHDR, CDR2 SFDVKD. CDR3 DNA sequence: TGTGCCACCAGTGATATACCGGGACAGGGAATCCAAGAGACCCAGTACTTC. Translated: CATSDIPGQGIQETQYF.

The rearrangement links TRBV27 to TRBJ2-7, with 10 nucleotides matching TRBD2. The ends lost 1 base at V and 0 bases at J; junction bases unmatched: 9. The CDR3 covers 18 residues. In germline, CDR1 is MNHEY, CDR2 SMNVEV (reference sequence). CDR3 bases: TGTGCCAGCAGTTTATGGGCTAGCGGGAGAAGGTCCTCCTACGAGCAGTACTTC. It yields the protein CASSLWASGRRSSYEQYF.

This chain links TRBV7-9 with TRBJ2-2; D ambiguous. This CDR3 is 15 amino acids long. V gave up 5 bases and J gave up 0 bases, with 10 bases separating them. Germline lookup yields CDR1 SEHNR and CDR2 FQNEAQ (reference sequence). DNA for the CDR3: TGTGCCAGCAGCCCGGAGCTTTCGAACACCGGGGAGCTGTTTTTT. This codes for CASSPELSNTGELFF.

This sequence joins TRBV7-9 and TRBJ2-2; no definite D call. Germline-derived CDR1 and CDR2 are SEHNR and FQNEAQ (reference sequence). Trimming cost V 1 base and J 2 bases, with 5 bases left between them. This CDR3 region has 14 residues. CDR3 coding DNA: TGTGCCAGCAGCTTAGTACAAAACACCGGGGAGCTGTTTTTT. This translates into CASSLVQNTGELFF.

The CDR3 here is CASRTQGTSSPLHF. The CDR3 DNA is TGTGCCAGTAGGACTCAGGGCACGTCTTCACCCCTCCACTTT. The chain combines TRBV19 with TRBJ1-6, with a weak D call TRBD1 (5 bases). V dropped 6 bases and J dropped 9 bases, with 15 bases sitting between them. The CDR3 totals 14 residues. Germline V gene data show CDR1 as LNHDA and CDR2 as SQIVND (reference sequence).

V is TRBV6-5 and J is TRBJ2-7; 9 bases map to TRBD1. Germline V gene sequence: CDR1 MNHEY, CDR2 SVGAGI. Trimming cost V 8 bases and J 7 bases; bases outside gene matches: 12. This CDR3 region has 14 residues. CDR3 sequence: CASSPGTGMGEQYF. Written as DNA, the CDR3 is TGTGCCAGCTCCCCCGGGACAGGGATGGGGGAGCAGTACTTC.

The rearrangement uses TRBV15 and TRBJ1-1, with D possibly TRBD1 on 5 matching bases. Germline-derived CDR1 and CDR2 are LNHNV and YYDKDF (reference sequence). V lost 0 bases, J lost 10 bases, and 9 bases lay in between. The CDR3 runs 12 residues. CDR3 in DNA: TGTGCCACCAGCAGAGATGTAGACAGAGCTTTCTTT. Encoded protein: CATSRDVDRAFF.

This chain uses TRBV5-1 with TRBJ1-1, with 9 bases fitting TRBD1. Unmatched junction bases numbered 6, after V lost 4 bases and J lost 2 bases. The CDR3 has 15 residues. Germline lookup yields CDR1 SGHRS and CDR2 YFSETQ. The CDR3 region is CASSGGQGINTEAFF. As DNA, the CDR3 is TGCGCCAGCAGCGGCGGACAGGGGATCAACACTGAAGCTTTCTTT.

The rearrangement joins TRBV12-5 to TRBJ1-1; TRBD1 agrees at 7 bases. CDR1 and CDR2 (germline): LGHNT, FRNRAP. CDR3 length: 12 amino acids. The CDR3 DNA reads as TGTGGATCTGAGGGGGCGAGCACTGAAGCTTTCTTT. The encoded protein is CGSEGASTEAFF.

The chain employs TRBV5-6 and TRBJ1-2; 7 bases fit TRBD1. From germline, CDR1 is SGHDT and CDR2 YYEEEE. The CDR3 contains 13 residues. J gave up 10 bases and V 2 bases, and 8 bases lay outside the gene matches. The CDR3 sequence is CASSFSGQGDYTF. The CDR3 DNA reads TGTGCCAGCAGCTTTTCCGGGCAGGGGGACTACACCTTC. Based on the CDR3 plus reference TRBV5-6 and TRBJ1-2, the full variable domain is DAGVTQSPTHLIKTRGQQVTLRCSPKSGHDTVSWYQQALGQGPQFIFQYYEEEERQRGNFPDRFSGHQFPNYSSELNVNALLLGDSALYLCASSFSGQGDYTFGSGTRLTVV.

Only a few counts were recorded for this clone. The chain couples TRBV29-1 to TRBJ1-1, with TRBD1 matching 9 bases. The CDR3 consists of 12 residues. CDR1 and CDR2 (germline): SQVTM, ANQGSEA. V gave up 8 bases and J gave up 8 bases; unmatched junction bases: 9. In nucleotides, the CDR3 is TGCAGCACCCCGGACAGGGGTGAGGAAGCTTTCTTT. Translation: CSTPDRGEEAFF.

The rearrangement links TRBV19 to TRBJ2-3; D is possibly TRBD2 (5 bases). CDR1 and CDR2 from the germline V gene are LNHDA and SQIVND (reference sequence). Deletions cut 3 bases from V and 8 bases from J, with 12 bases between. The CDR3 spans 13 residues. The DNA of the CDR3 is TGTGCCAGTAGTATGGTGGACCGGGGTACGCAGTATTTT. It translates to CASSMVDRGTQYF.

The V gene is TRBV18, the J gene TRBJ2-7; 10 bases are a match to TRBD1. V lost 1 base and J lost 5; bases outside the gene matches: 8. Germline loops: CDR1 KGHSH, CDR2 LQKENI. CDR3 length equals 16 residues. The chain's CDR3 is CASSPRYLTGGNEQYF. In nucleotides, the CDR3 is TGTGCCAGCTCACCACGCTACCTGACAGGGGGCAACGAGCAGTACTTC.

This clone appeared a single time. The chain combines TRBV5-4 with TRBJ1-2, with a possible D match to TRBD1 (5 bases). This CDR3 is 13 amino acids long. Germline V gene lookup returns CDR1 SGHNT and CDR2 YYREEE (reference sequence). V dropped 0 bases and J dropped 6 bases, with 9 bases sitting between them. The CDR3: CASSLEAGNGYTF. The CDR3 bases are TGTGCCAGCAGCTTGGAGGCAGGGAATGGCTACACCTTC.

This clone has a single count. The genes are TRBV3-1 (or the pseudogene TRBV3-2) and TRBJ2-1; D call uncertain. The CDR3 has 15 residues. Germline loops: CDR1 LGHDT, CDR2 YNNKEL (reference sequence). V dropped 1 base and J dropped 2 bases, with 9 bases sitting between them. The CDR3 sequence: CASSQVSVTYNEQFF. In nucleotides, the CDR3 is TGTGCCAGCAGCCAAGTTTCAGTTACCTACAATGAGCAGTTCTTC.

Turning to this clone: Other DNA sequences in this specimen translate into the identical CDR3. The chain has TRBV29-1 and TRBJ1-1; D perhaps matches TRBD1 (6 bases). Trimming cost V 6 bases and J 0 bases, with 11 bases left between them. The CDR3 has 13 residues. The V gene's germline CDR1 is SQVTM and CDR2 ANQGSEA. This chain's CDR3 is CSVLTGLNTEAFF. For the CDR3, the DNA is TGCAGCGTCCTGACAGGCCTGAACACTGAAGCTTTCTTT.

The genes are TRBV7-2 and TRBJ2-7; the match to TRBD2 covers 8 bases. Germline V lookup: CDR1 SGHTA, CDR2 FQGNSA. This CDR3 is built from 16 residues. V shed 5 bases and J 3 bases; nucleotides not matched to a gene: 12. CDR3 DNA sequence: TGTGCCAGCAGCCCCGGGGGGGCAGGGTCAGGCTACGAGCAGTACTTC. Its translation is CASSPGGAGSGYEQYF.

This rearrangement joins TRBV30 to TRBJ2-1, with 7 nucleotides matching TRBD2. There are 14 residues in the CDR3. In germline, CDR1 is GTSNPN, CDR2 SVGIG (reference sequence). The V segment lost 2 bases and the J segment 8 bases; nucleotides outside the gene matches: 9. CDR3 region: CAWSKGLGGDEQFF. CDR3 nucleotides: TGTGCCTGGAGTAAGGGTCTGGGAGGGGATGAGCAGTTCTTC.

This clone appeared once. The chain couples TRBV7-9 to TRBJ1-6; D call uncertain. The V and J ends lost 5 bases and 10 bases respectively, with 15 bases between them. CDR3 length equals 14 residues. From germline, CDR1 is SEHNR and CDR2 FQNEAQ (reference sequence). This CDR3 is CASSARQGNSPLHF. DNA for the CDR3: TGTGCCAGCAGCGCGAGACAAGGCAACTCACCCCTCCACTTT.

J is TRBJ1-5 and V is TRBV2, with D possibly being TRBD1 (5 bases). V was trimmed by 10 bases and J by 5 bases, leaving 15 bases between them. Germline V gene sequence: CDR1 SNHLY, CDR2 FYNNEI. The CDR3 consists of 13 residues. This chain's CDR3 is CATTPGEDQPQHF. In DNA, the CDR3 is TGTGCCACCACCCCGGGGGAAGATCAGCCCCAGCATTTT.

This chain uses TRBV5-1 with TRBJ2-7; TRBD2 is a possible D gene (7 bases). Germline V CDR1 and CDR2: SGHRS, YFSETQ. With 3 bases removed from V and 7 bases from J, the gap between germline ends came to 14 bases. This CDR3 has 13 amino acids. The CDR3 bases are TGCGCCAGCAGCTATGGGGGGGGCCCAGAGCAGTACTTC. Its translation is CASSYGGGPEQYF. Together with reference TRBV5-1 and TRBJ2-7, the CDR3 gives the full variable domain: KAGVTQTPRYLIKTRGQQVTLSCSPISGHRSVSWYQQTPGQGLQFLFEYFSETQRNKGNFPGRFSGRQFSNSRSEMNVSTLELGDSALYLCASSYGGGPEQYFGPGTRLTVT.

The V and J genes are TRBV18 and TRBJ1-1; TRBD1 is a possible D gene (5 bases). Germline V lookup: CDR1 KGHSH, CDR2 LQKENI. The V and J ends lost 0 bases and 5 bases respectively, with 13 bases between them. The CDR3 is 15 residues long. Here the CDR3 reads CASSPPSTVRTEAFF. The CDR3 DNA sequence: TGTGCCAGCTCACCACCGTCGACAGTCAGAACTGAAGCTTTCTTT. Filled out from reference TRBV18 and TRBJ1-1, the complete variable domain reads NAGVMQNPRHLVRRRGQEARLRCSPMKGHSHVYWYRQLPEEGLKFMVYLQKENIIDESGMPKERFSAEFPKEGPSILRIQQVVRGDSAAYFCASSPPSTVRTEAFFGQGTRLTVV.

CDR3 DNA sequence: TGTGCCAGCAGCGATCGACAGGGACAGAACACTGAAGCTTTCTTT. It specifies CASSDRQGQNTEAFF. V usage is TRBV9 and J usage is TRBJ1-1; 7 bases match TRBD1. The CDR3 runs to 15 residues. Trimming cost V 3 bases and J 1 base; bases outside gene matches: 6. Germline CDR1 and CDR2: SGDLS and YYNGEE.

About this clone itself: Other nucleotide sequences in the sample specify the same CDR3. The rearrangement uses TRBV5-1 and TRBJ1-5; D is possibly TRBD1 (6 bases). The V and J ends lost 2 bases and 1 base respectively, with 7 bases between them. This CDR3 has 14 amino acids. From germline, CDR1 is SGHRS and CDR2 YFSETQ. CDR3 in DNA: TGCGCCAGCAGCTTAGGACAGAGCAATCAGCCCCAGCATTTT. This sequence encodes CASSLGQSNQPQHF.

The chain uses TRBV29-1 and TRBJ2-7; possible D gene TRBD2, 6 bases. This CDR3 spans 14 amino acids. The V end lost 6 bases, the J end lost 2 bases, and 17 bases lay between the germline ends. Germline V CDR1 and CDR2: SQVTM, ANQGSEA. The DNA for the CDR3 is TGCAGCGTCTCTGTTGGTAGCGGAGCCTACGAGCAGTACTTC. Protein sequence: CSVSVGSGAYEQYF.

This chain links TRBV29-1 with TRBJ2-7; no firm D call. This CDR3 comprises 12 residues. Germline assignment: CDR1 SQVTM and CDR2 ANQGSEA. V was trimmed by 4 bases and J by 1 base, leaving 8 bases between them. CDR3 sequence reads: CSVGLVSYEQYF. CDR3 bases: TGCAGCGTTGGGCTCGTATCCTACGAGCAGTACTTC.

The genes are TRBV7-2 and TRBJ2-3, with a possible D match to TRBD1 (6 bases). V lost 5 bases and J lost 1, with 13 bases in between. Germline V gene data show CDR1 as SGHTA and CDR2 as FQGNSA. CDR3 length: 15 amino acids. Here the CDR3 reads CASSPQGTGTDTQYF. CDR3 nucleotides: TGTGCCAGCAGCCCGCAGGGGACCGGCACAGATACGCAGTATTTT.

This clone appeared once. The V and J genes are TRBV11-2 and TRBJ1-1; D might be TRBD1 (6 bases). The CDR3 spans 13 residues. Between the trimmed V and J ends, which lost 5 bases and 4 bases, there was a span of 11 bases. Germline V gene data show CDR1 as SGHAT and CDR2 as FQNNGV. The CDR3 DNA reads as TGTGCCAGCAGCCCCCAGGGGATCACTGAAGCTTTCTTT. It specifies CASSPQGITEAFF.

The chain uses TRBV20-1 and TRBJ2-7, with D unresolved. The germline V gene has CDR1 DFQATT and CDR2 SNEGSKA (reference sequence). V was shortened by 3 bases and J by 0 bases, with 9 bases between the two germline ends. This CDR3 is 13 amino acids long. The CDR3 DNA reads TGCAGTGCTAGTGGCGTCAACTCCTACGAGCAGTACTTC. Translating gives CSASGVNSYEQYF.

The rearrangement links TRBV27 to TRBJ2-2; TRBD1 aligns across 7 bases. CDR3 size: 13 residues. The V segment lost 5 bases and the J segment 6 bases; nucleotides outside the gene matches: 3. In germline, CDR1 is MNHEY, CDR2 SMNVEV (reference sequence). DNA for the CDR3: TGTGCCAGCAGTAACAGGGGAGCCGGGGAGCTGTTTTTT. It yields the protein CASSNRGAGELFF.